The present TCR beta chain was sequenced within a study of OX40 agonist ivuxolimab in advanced cancers. Findings and limits, study-wide: Clonal expansion was among the lowest in partial responders at 0.1-3.0 mg/kg, especially CD8+.

About this clone: Its antigen is unidentified.

Trimming removed 3 bases at V and 5 bases at J, with 16 bases between. The CDR3 is 15 amino acids. From germline, CDR1 is SEHNR and CDR2 FQNEAQ (reference sequence). Clones were sequenced by immunoSEQ multiplex PCR, and TCRdb holds only the in-frame ones, with some missing. This sample has roughly 80,000 clones, with 90% to 95% found just once. The clonotype was recovered from an adult with an advanced solid tumor such as melanoma, head and neck, liver or kidney cancer. The input for sequencing was CD4+ or CD8+ T cells sorted from blood, taken in a trial of the OX40 agonist ivuxolimab. This sequence joins TRBV7-9 and TRBJ1-1, with D unresolved. The CDR3 spells CASSLTYGPATEAFF. The CDR3 DNA follows: TGTGCCAGCAGCTTGACTTACGGTCCGGCAACTGAAGCTTTCTTT.